A selection of T cell receptor beta chains follows, all from one sample in a study of blood T cell repertoires in COVID-19. Here immunoSEQ multiplex PCR was the method, and the copy in TCRdb shows in-frame clones only, minus some. This table holds about 89,000 clones, approximately 90% found once. What was sequenced was peripheral blood. The receptors come from a male donor with acute or convalescent COVID-19. Both conserved end residues are part of each CDR3. Fields, in order: clone size, J gene, V gene, D gene, CDR3 protein, CDR3 DNA. D genes are given only for firm matches. Clone size is stated in some rows and not others, as once, few, many or a class when expanded.

few TRBJ2-2 TRBV25-1 TRBD1 CASRPRTGATGELFF TGTGCCAGCAGGCCCAGGACAGGGGCCACCGGGGAGCTGTTTTTT
. TRBJ2-7 TRBV18 TRBD1 CASSPPGQGALEQYF TGTGCCAGCTCCCCACCGGGACAGGGGGCGCTTGAGCAGTACTTC
. TRBJ2-2 TRBV13 . CASAISPRDTGELFF TGTGCCAGCGCCATATCGCCTCGGGACACCGGGGAGCTGTTTTTT
. TRBJ2-5 TRBV18 . CASSLGQGSSQETQYF TGTGCCAGCTCCTTGGGCCAGGGCTCGTCCCAAGAGACCCAGTACTTC
once TRBJ1-1 TRBV28 TRBD1 CASTVDRRTEAFF TGTGCCAGCACTGTGGACAGGAGGACTGAAGCTTTCTTT
. TRBJ1-1 TRBV5-1 TRBD1 CASSQNGQGATEAFF TGCGCCAGCAGCCAAAATGGACAGGGGGCCACTGAAGCTTTCTTT
. TRBJ1-2 TRBV12-3/TRBV12-4 TRBD1 CASSQQGRYGYTF TGTGCCAGCAGCCAACAGGGGAGGTATGGCTACACCTTC
. TRBJ1-2 TRBV3-1/TRBV3-2 . CASSQAPVNYGYTF TGTGCCAGCAGTCAAGCCCCAGTTAACTATGGCTACACCTTC
. TRBJ1-1 TRBV6-5 . CASRGEPNTEAFF TGTGCCAGCAGGGGAGAACCGAACACTGAAGCTTTCTTT
. TRBJ2-5 TRBV20-1 . CSASLALMGAMETQYF TGCAGTGCTAGTTTGGCCCTAATGGGGGCAATGGAGACCCAGTACTTC
. TRBJ2-7 TRBV5-4 . CASSRDTIYEQYF TGTGCCAGCAGCCGGGACACTATCTACGAGCAGTACTTC
. TRBJ2-7 TRBV10-2 TRBD1 CASSEPGQGREQYF TGCGCCAGCAGTGAGCCGGGACAGGGGAGGGAGCAGTACTTC
. TRBJ2-3 TRBV4-2 TRBD2 CASSQALAGDTDTQYF TGTGCCAGCAGCCAAGCCCTAGCGGGGGACACAGATACGCAGTATTTT
. TRBJ2-1 TRBV5-6 TRBD2 CASSLRTSGGALDEQFF TGTGCCAGCAGCTTGCGGACTAGCGGGGGGGCTTTGGATGAGCAGTTCTTC
. TRBJ1-4 TRBV4-2 . CASSQGAGAGLAEKLFF TGTGCCAGCAGCCAAGGGGCAGGGGCGGGCTTAGCTGAAAAACTGTTTTTT
. TRBJ1-2 TRBV30 . CAFRGYGYTF TGTGCCTTCCGGGGGTATGGCTACACCTTC
. TRBJ1-2 TRBV14 TRBD1 CASSQDLGQGYGYTF TGTGCCAGCAGCCAAGATCTGGGACAGGGATATGGCTACACCTTC
. TRBJ2-5 TRBV6-1 . CASSETYPGQQVWETQYF TGTGCCAGCAGTGAAACTTATCCCGGACAGCAGGTTTGGGAGACCCAGTACTTC